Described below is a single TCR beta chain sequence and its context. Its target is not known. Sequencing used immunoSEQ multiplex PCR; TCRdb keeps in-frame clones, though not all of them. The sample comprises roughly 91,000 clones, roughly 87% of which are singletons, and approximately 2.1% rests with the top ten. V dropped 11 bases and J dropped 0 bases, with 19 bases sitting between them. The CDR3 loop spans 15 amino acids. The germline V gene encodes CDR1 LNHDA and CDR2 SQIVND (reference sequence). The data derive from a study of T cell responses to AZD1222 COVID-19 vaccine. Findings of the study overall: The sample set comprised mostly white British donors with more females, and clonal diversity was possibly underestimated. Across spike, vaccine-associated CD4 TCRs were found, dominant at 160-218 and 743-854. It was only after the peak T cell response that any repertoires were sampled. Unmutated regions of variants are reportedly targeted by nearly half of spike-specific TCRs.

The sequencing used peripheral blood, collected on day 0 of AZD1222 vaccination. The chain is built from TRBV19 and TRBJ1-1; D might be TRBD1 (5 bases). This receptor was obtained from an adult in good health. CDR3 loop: CASTWDVRMNTEAFF. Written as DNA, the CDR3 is TGTGCCTCAACTTGGGACGTTAGAATGAACACTGAAGCTTTCTTT.